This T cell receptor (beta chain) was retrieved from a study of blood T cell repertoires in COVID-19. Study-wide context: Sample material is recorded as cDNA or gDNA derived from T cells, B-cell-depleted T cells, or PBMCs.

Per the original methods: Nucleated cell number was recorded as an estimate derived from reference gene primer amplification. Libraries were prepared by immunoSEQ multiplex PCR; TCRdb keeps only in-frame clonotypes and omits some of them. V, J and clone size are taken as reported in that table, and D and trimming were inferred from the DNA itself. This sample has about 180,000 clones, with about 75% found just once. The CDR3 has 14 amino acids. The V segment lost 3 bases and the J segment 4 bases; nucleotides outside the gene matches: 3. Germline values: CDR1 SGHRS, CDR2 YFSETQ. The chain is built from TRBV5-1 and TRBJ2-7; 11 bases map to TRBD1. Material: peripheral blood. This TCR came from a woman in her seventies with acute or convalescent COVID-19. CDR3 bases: TGCGCCAGCAGCTGGGACAGGGGGACGTACGAGCAGTACTTC. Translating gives CASSWDRGTYEQYF.